The 19 T cell receptor beta chains in this list originate from one sample, sequenced in a study of blood T cell repertoires in COVID-19. Sequencing was performed with immunoSEQ multiplex PCR; in TCRdb, only in-frame clones are kept and a portion is missing. Of some 64,000 clones listed, around 70% are singletons. What was sequenced was peripheral blood. All receptors come from an older woman with COVID-19, enrolled during active disease.

The chain links TRBV5-1 to TRBJ1-3; 8 bases are shared with TRBD1. With V trimmed by 3 bases and J by 0 bases, 5 bases remained unmatched. The length of the CDR3 is 16 residues. In germline, CDR1 is SGHRS, CDR2 YFSETQ. Written as DNA, the CDR3 is TGCGCCAGCAGCTGGACAGGGATTTCCTCTGGAAACACCATATATTTT. Protein: CASSWTGISSGNTIYF.

The V call is TRBV6-2 or TRBV6-3, the J call TRBJ1-5; 7 bases align to TRBD1. This CDR3 is 15 amino acids long. V shed 5 bases and J 1 base; nucleotides not matched to a gene: 5. From germline, CDR1 is MNHEY and CDR2 SVGEGT. CDR3 DNA: TGTGCCAGCAGTGCCGGGACAGTAAGCAATCAGCCCCAGCATTTT. This encodes CASSAGTVSNQPQHF.

The genes are TRBV28 and TRBJ1-2; 7 nucleotides agree with TRBD1. With 7 bases clipped from V and 8 bases from J, the junction kept 13 bases outside the gene matches. This CDR3 region has 14 residues. Per the germline V gene, CDR1 is MDHEN and CDR2 is SYDVKM. The CDR3 nucleotides read TGTGCCAGCAATGAGGGAGACAGGGCCGGCGGCTACACCTTC. It specifies CASNEGDRAGGYTF.

The CDR3 nucleotides are TGTGCCAGCCATGGGGCGCCTGGAACTGAAGCTTTCTTT. Translating it yields CASHGAPGTEAFF. The chain carries TRBV2 and TRBJ1-1; a weak D match, TRBD1 (5 bases). Trimming took 8 bases from V and 5 from J, leaving 15 bases between them. CDR3 size: 13 residues. From germline, CDR1 is SNHLY and CDR2 FYNNEI.

The chain recombines TRBV3-1 (or the pseudogene TRBV3-2) with TRBJ2-1; 11 nucleotides match TRBD2. The CDR3 sequence is 16 residues long. Germline loops: CDR1 LGHDT, CDR2 YNNKEL (reference sequence). Trimming removed 8 bases from V and 2 bases from J; junction bases left unmatched: 8. The CDR3: CASSVSGRVTYNEQFF. The CDR3 DNA is TGTGCCAGCTCCGTTAGCGGGAGGGTAACCTACAATGAGCAGTTCTTC.

V usage is TRBV4-1 and J usage is TRBJ2-3, with TRBD2 matching 8 bases. Germline lookup yields CDR1 MGHRA and CDR2 YSYEKL. The CDR3 sequence is 17 residues long. J was trimmed by 2 bases and V by 6 bases; bases with no gene match: 13. The CDR3 region is CASSIPGIAGPTDTQYF. Here the CDR3 DNA reads TGCGCCAGCAGTATACCAGGGATAGCGGGGCCCACAGATACGCAGTATTTT.

This clone has a single count. At one boundary the junction diverges from the germline segment, which might be a read error. CDR3 residues: CASSSREPSF. CDR3 sequence (DNA): TGTGCCAGCAGCTCCCGCGAACCCTCTTTT. This rearrangement joins TRBV9 to TRBJ1-3, with D unclear. This CDR3 has 10 residues. Germline V gene lookup returns CDR1 SGDLS and CDR2 YYNGEE. Drawing the rest from reference TRBV9 and TRBJ1-3, the complete variable domain is DSGVTQTPKHLITATGQRVTLRCSPRSGDLSVYWYQQSLDQGLQFLIQYYNGEERAKGNILERFSAQQFPDLHSELNLSSLELGDSALYFCASSSREPSFGEGSWLTVV.

The rearrangement joins TRBV3-1 (or the pseudogene TRBV3-2) to TRBJ1-1, with D maybe TRBD1 (5 bases). Trimming stripped 4 bases from V and 6 bases from J, with 12 bases between. This CDR3 has 13 residues. From germline, CDR1 is LGHDT and CDR2 YNNKEL (reference sequence). CDR3 sequence: CASSPGGRAEAFF. CDR3 nucleotide sequence: TGTGCCAGCAGCCCGGGGGGAAGGGCTGAAGCTTTCTTT.

This clone was detected only once. The chain has TRBV5-6 and TRBJ1-2; TRBD1 might be the D (5 bases). This CDR3 has 14 residues. Trimming pared 2 bases from V and 3 bases from J, leaving 11 bases between. Per the germline V gene, CDR1 is SGHDT and CDR2 is YYEEEE. CDR3 coding DNA: TGTGCCAGCAGCTTCCGGGACTGGGACTATGGCTACACCTTC. Translating it yields CASSFRDWDYGYTF.

Turning to this clone: Compared with germline, one end of the junction differs, possibly owing to a read error. CDR3 bases: TGTGCCAGCAGTTTTGGGGCCAAATGGTACTTC. It is translated as CASSFGAKWYF. The V call is TRBV12-3 or TRBV12-4, the J call TRBJ1-2, with D perhaps matching TRBD1 (5 bases). The CDR3 is 11 amino acids.

This chain connects TRBV18 to TRBJ2-7, with D possibly matching TRBD2 (5 bases). Trimming left V 6 bases short and J 2 bases short, with 14 bases between. Germline loops: CDR1 KGHSH, CDR2 LQKENI. The CDR3 has 14 residues. The CDR3: CASSRGEGAYEQYF. The CDR3 region has the DNA TGTGCCAGCTCCCGGGGAGAGGGAGCCTACGAGCAGTACTTC.

The chain uses TRBV6-2 or TRBV6-3 and TRBJ2-7; possibly TRBD1 for D (6 bases). The CDR3 runs 13 residues. Looked up from germline, CDR1 is MNHEY and CDR2 is SVGEGT. Trimming cost V 6 bases and J 6 bases, with 15 bases left between them. CDR3 region: CASSQDSPLEQYF. In DNA form, the CDR3 reads TGTGCCAGCAGCCAGGACAGTCCCCTCGAGCAGTACTTC.

This clone was seen many times. The chain joins TRBV12-3 or TRBV12-4 to TRBJ2-5; 9 bases line up with TRBD2. V dropped 7 bases and J dropped 5; count of bases not matched to a gene: 5. The length of the CDR3 is 13 residues. The CDR3 DNA sequence: TGTGCCAGCAAGGCGGGGGGGGAGGAGACCCAGTACTTC. It translates to CASKAGGEETQYF.

V usage is TRBV5-1 and J usage is TRBJ2-3; TRBD1 matches 8 bases. The germline gives CDR1 SGHRS, CDR2 YFSETQ. CDR3 length: 14 residues. Germline trimming cut 4 bases from V and 2 bases from J; bases unmatched to any gene: 3. The CDR3 DNA reads TGCGCCAGCAGCGCACAGGGGGTCACAGATACGCAGTATTTT. Amino acids: CASSAQGVTDTQYF.

The chain uses TRBV12-3 or TRBV12-4 and TRBJ2-7; 9 bases align to TRBD1. This CDR3 has 12 amino acids. Losses at the gene ends were 9 bases for V and 4 bases for J; bases not matched to a gene: 4. The CDR3 nucleotides are TGTGCCAGTGGGACAGGGAATTACGAGCAGTACTTC. Residues: CASGTGNYEQYF.

This rearrangement joins TRBV29-1 to TRBJ2-5; 10 nucleotides align to TRBD2. Trimming took 4 bases from V and 4 from J; bases not matched to a gene: 12. From germline, CDR1 is SQVTM and CDR2 ANQGSEA. The CDR3 has 16 residues. CDR3: CSVAGRASGGTETQYF. DNA of the CDR3: TGCAGCGTTGCGGGGCGCGCTAGCGGGGGAACAGAGACCCAGTACTTC.

Only one count was recorded for this clone. The chain carries TRBV12-5 and TRBJ1-2; D not certain. This CDR3 region has 14 residues. With 2 bases removed from V and 2 bases from J, the gap between germline ends came to 9 bases. Germline loops: CDR1 LGHNT, CDR2 FRNRAP. The DNA for the CDR3 is TGTGCTAGTGGTTTGAGCGGCAGAAACTATGGCTACACCTTC. Translation: CASGLSGRNYGYTF.

This rearrangement joins TRBV11-1 to TRBJ2-1; a possible D gene is TRBD2 (7 bases). Per the germline V gene, CDR1 is SGHAT and CDR2 is FQDESV (reference sequence). The CDR3 is 15 residues long. Trimming stripped 1 base from V and 2 bases from J, with 9 bases between. CDR3 region: CASSLGGGPYNEQFF. The CDR3 coding sequence is TGTGCCAGCAGCTTAGGGGGGGGGCCCTACAATGAGCAGTTCTTC.

Worth noting for this clone: At the DNA level, this CDR3 is encoded by other sequences in the same sample as well. The chain couples TRBV7-2 to TRBJ2-7; a possible D gene is TRBD2 (6 bases). Trimming shortened V by 5 bases and J by 3 bases, and 17 bases separated the two germline ends. This CDR3 is 15 amino acids long. Germline CDR1 reads SGHTA; CDR2 reads FQGNSA. CDR3 amino acids: CASSPRGGRFYEQYF. The CDR3 bases are TGTGCCAGCAGCCCCCGCGGAGGGAGATTCTACGAGCAGTACTTC.